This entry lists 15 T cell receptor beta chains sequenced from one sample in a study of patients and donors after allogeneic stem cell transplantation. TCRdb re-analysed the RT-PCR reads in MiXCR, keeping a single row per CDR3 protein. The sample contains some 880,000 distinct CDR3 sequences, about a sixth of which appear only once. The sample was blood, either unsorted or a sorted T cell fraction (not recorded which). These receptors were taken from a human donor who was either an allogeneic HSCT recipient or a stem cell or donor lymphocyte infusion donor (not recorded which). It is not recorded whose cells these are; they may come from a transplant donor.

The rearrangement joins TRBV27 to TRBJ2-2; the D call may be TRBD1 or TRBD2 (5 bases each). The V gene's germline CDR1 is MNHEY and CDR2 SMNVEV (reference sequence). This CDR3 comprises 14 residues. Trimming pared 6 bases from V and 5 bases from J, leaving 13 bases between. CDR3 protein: CASRLGTVTGELFF. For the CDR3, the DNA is TGTGCCAGCAGGCTTGGGACGGTAACCGGGGAGCTGTTTTTT.

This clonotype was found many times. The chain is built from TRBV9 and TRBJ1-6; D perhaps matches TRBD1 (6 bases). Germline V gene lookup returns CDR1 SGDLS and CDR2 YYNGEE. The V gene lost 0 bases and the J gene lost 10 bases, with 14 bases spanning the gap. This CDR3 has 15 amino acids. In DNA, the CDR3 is TGTGCCAGCAGCGTAGCTGCTAACAGGGACTCACCCCTCCACTTT. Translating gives CASSVAANRDSPLHF. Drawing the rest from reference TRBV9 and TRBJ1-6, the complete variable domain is DSGVTQTPKHLITATGQRVTLRCSPRSGDLSVYWYQQSLDQGLQFLIQYYNGEERAKGNILERFSAQQFPDLHSELNLSSLELGDSALYFCASSVAANRDSPLHFGNGTRLTVT.

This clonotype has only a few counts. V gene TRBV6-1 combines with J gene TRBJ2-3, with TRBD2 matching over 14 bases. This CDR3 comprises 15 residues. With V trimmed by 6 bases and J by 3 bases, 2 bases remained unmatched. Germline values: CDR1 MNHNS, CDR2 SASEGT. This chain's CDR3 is CASRGTSGRTDTQYF. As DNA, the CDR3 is TGTGCCAGCAGGGGGACTAGCGGGAGAACAGATACGCAGTATTTT.

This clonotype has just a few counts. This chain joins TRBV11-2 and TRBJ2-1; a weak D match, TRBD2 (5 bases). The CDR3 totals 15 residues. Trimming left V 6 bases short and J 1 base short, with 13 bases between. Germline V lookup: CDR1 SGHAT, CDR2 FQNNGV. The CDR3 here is CASSEGSFSYNEQFF. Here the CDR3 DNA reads TGTGCCAGCAGTGAAGGGAGTTTTTCCTACAATGAGCAGTTCTTC.

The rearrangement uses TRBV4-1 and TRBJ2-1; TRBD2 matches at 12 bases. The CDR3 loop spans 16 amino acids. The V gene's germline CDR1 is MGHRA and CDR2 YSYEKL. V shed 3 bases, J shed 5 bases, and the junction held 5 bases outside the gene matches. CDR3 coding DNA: TGCGCCAGCAGCCAGGCGGGACTAGCGGGTAACAATGAGCAGTTCTTC. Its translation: CASSQAGLAGNNEQFF.

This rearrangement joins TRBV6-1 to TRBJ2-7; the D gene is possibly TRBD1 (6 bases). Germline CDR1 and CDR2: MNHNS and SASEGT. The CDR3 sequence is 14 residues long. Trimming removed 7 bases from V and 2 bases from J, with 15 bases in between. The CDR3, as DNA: TGTGCCAGCAATTCAAGGACAGAGACCTACGAGCAGTACTTC. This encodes CASNSRTETYEQYF.

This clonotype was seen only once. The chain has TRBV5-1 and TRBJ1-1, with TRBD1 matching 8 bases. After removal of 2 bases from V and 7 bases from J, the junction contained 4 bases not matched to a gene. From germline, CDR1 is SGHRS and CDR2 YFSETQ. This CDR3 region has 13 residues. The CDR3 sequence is CASSFRQGNEAFF. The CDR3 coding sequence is TGCGCCAGCAGCTTTCGACAGGGGAATGAAGCTTTCTTT.

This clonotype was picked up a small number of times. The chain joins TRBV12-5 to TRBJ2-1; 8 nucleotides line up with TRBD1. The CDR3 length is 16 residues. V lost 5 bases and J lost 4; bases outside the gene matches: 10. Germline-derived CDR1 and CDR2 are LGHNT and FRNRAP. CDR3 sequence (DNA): TGTGCTAGTGGTCAAGAGACAGGGGCAGGATACAATGAGCAGTTCTTC. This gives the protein CASGQETGAGYNEQFF.

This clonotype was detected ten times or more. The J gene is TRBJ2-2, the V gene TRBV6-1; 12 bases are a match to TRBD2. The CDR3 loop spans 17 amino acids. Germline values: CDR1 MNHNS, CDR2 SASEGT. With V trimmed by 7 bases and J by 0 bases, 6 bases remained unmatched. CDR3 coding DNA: TGTGCCAGCATTCTGACTAGCGGGGGATCGAACACCGGGGAGCTGTTTTTT. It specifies CASILTSGGSNTGELFF.

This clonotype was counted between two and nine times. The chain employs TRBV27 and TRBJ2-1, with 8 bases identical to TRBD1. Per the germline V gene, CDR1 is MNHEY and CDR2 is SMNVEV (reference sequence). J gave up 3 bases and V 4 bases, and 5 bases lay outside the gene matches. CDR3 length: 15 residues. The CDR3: CASSSEGTGYNEQFF. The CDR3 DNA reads TGTGCCAGCAGTTCCGAGGGGACAGGCTACAATGAGCAGTTCTTC.

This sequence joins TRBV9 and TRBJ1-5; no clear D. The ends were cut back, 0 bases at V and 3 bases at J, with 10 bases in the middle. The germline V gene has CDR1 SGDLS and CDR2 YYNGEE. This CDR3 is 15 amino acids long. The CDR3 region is CASSVGDTDNQPQHF. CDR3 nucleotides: TGTGCCAGCAGCGTAGGAGATACAGACAATCAGCCCCAGCATTTT.

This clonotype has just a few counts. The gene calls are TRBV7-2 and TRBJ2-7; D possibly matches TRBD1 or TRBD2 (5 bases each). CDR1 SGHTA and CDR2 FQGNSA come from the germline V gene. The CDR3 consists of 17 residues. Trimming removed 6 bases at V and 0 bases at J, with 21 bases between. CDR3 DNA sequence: TGTGCCAGCAGATTGGGGGTTCGGGGCAGGAGCTCCTACGAGCAGTACTTC. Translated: CASRLGVRGRSSYEQYF.

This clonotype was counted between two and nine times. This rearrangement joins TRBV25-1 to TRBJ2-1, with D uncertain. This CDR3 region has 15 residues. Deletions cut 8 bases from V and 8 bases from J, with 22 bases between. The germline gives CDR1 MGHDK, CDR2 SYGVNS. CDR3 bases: TGTGCCAGCGGTCCCAGTACCCGGAAAGGCCATGAGCAGTTCTTC. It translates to CASGPSTRKGHEQFF.

Here the CDR3 DNA reads TGTGCCAGCAGTTCGTCGACCCGTGGTTTTGAGCTGTTTTTT. This translates into CASSSSTRGFELFF. The rearrangement joins TRBV12-3 or TRBV12-4 to TRBJ2-2; no clear D. The CDR3 extends over 14 amino acids. Trimming took 4 bases from V and 11 from J, leaving 17 bases between them.

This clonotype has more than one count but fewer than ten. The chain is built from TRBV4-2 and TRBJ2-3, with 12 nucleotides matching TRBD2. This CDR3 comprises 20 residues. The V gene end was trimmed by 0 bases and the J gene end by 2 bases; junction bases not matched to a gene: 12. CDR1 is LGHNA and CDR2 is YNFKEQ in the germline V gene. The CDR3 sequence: CASSQDRLLAGGVATDTQYF. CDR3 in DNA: TGTGCCAGCAGCCAAGATCGATTACTAGCGGGGGGCGTCGCCACAGATACGCAGTATTTT.